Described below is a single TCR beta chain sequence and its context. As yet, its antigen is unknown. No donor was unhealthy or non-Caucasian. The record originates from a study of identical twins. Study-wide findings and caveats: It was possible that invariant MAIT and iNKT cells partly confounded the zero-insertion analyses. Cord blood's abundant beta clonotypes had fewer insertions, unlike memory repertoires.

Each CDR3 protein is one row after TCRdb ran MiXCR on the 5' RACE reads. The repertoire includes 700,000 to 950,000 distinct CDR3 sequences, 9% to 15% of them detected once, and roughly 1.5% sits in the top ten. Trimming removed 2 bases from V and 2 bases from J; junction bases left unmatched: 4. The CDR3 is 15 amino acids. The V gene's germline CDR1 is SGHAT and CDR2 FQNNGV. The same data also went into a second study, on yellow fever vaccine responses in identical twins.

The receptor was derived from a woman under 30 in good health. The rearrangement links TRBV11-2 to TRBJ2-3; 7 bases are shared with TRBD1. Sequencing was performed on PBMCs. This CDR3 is CASSLLGGITDTQYF. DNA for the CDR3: TGTGCCAGCAGCTTACTAGGGGGCATCACAGATACGCAGTATTTT. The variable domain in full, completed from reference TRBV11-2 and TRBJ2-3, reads EAGVAQSPRYKIIEKRQSVAFWCNPISGHATLYWYQQILGQGPKLLIQFQNNGVVDDSQLPKDRFSAERLKGVDSTLKIQPAKLEDSAVYLCASSLLGGITDTQYFGPGTRLTVL.